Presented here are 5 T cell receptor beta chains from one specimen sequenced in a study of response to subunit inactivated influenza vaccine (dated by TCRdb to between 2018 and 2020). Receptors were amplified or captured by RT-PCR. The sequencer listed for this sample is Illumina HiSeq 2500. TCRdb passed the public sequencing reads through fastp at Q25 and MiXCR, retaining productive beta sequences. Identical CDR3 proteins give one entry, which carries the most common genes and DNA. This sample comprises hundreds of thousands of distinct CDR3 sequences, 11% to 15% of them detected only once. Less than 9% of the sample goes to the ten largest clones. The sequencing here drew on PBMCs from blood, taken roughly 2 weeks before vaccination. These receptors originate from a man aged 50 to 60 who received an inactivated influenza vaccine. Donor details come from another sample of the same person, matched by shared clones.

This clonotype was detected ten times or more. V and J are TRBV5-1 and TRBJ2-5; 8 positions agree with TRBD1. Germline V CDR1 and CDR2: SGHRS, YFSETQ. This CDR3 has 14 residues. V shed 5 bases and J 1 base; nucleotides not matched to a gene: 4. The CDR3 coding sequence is TGCGCCAGCAGATACACAGGGGGCCAAGAGACCCAGTACTTC. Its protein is CASRYTGGQETQYF.

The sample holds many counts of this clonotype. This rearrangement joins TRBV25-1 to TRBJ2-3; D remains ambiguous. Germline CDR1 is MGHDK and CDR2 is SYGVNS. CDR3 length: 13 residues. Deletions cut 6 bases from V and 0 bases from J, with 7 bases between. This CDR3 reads CASRQFSTDTQYF. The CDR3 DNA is TGTGCCAGCAGACAGTTCAGCACAGATACGCAGTATTTT. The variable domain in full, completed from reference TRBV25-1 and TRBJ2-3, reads EADIYQTPRYLVIGTGKKITLECSQTMGHDKMYWYQQDPGMELHLIHYSYGVNSTEKGDLSSESTVSRIRTEHFPLTLESARPSHTSQYLCASRQFSTDTQYFGPGTRLTVL.

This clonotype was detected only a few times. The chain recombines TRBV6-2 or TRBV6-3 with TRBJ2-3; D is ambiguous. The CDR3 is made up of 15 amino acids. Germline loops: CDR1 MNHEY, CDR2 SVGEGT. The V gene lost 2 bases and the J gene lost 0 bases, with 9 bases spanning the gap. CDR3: CASSYKEFSTDTQYF. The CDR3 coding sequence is TGTGCCAGCAGTTACAAGGAGTTCAGCACAGATACGCAGTATTTT.

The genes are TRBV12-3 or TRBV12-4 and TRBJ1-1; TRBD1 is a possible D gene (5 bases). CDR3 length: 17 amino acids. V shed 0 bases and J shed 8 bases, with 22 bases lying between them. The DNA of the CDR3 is TGTGCCAGCAGTTTAGCACAACTTGGGGCAGAGGGGATCGAAGCTTTCTTT. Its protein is CASSLAQLGAEGIEAFF.

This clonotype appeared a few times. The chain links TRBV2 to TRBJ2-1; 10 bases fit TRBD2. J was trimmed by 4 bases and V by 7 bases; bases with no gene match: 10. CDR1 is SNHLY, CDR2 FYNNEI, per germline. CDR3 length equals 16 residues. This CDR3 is CASKDRASGRYNEQFF. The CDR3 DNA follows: TGTGCCAGCAAAGATCGAGCTAGCGGGAGATACAATGAGCAGTTCTTC.